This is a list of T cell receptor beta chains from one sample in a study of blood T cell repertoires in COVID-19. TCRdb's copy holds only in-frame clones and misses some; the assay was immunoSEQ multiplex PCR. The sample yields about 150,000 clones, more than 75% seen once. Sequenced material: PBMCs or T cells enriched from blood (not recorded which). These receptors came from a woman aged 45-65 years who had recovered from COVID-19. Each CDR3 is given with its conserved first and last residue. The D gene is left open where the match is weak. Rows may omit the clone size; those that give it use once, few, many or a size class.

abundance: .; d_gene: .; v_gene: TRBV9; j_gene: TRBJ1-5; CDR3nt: TGTGCCAGCAGCGTAGATGGGGGGGGCAATCAGCCCCAGCATTTT; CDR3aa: CASSVDGGGNQPQHF
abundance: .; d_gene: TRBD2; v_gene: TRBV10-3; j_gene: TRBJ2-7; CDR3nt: TGTGCCAGCGGGACTAGCGGGGGCCTAACCTACGAGCAGTACTTC; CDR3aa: CASGTSGGLTYEQYF
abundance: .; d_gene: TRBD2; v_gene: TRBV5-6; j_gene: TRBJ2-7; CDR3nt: TGTGCCAGCAGCCCCTTGGGGCTAGCGGATCGCTACGAGCAGTACTTC; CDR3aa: CASSPLGLADRYEQYF
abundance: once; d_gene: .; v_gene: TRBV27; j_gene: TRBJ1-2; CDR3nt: TGTGCCAGCCGGGGTGGAGGGGAGAAATGGGGCTACACCTTC; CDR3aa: CASRGGGEKWGYTF
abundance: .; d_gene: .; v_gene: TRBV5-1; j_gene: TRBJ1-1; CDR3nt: TGCGCCAGCAGCCCACCGGGGAACACTGAAGCTTTCTTT; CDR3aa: CASSPPGNTEAFF
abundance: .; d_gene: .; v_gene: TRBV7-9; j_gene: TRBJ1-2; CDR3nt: TGTGCCAGCACCCGGTCCGACACCTCTCTGCGTTCGGTCTCCTTC; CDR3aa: CASTRSDTSLRSVSF
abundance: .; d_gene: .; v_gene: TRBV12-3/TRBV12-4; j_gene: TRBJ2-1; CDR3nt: TGTGCCAGCAGTCGACCTAGCTTTGAGCAGTTCTTC; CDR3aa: CASSRPSFEQFF
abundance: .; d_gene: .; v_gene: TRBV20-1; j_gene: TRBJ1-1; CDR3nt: TGCAGTGCTGAGGAAAAGGCTGAAGCTTTCTTT; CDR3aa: CSAEEKAEAFF
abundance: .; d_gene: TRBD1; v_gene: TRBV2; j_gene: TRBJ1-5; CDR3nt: TGTGCCAGCACACAGGGGGGAAATCAGCCCCAGCATTTT; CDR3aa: CASTQGGNQPQHF
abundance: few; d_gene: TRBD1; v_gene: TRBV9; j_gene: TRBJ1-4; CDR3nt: TGTGCCAGCAGCGTAGTAAGGACAGGGGCTGGCAAACTGTTTTTT; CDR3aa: CASSVVRTGAGKLFF
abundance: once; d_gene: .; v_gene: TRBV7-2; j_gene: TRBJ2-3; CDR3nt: TGTGCCAGCAGCCTCGACAGACTTTTTTCCCCGTCTAGCACAGATACGCAGTATTTT; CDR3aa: CASSLDRLFSPSSTDTQYF
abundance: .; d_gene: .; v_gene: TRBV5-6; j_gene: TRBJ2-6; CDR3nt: TGTGCCAGCAGGGCCAGCGCTGGGGCCAACGTCCTGACTTTC; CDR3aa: CASRASAGANVLTF
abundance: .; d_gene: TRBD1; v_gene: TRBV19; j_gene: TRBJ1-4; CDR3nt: TGTGCCAGTAGTCTCGGGGACAGGGACGTGTCTGAAAAACTGTTTTTT; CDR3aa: CASSLGDRDVSEKLFF
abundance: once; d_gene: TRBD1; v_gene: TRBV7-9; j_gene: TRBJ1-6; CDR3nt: TGTGCCAGCAGCTACAGCGGACAGGGGGCAAATTCACCCCTCCACTTT; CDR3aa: CASSYSGQGANSPLHF
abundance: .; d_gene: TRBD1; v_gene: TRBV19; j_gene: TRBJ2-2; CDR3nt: TGTGCCAGTAGCGACAGGGCACCACCGAACACCGGGGAGCTGTTTTTT; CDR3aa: CASSDRAPPNTGELFF
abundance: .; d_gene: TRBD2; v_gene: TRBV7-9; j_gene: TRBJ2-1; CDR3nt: TGTGCCAGCCTGCCGGGTTTCAAGCGGGGGCCGCAATACAATGAGCAGTTCTTC; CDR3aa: CASLPGFKRGPQYNEQFF
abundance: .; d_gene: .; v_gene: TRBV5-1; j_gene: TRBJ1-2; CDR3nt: TGCGCCAGCAGCCTAGATGGTGGGGGGATCTATAATGGCTACACCTTC; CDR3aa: CASSLDGGGIYNGYTF
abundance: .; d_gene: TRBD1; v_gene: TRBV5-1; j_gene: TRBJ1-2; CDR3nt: TGCGCCAGCAGCGAAGGGACAGCTACTGGCTATGGCTACACCTTC; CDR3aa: CASSEGTATGYGYTF
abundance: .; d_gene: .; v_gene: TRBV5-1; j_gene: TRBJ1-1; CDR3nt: TGCGCCAGCAGCTCTCCAGGGATCCGCACTGAAGCTTTCTTT; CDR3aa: CASSSPGIRTEAFF
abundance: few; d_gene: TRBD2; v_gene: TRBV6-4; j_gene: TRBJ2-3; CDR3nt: TGTGCCAGCAGGAAGGGACTAGCGGGGGGCACCGATACGCAGTATTTT; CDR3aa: CASRKGLAGGTDTQYF
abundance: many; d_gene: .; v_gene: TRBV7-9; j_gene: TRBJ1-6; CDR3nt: TGTGCCAGCAGTTTGGCGCGGGCCGGTAATTCACCCCTCCACTTT; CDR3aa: CASSLARAGNSPLHF
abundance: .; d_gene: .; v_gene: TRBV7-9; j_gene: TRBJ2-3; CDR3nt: TGTGCCAGCAGCTTAGTAGTTTCAGATACGCAGTATTTT; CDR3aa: CASSLVVSDTQYF
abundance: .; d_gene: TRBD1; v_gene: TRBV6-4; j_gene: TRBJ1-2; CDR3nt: TGTGCCAGCAGGGGGGTTAGGACAGGGAATAGTGGCTACACCTTC; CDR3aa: CASRGVRTGNSGYTF
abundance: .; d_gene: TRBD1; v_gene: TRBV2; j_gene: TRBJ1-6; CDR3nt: TGTGCCACCAGGGACAGGGTTACCTATAATTCACCCCTCCACTTT; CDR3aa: CATRDRVTYNSPLHF
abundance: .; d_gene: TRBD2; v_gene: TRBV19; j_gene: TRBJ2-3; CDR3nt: TGTGCCAGTAGTATTAGCGGGGTAGCAGATACGCAGTATTTT; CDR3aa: CASSISGVADTQYF
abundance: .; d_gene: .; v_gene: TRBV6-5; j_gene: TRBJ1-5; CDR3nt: TGTGCCAGCAGTCCCACTACCGGGGGAAATCAGCCCCAGCATTTT; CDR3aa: CASSPTTGGNQPQHF
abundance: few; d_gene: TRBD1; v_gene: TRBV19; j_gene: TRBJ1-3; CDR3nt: TGTGCCTCGCACAGGGGCAGGTCTGGAAACACCATATATTTT; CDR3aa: CASHRGRSGNTIYF
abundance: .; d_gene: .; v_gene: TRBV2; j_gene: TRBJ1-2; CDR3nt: TGTGCCAGCAGTGAAAGTTCGGCAGGCCGCCTGACCTATGGCTACACCTTC; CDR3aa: CASSESSAGRLTYGYTF
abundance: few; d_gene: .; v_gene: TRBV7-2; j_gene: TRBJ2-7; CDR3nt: TGTGCCAGCAGCCTCAGGGCTACCTACGAGCAGTACTTC; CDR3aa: CASSLRATYEQYF
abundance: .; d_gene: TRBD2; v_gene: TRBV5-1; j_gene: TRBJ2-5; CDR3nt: TGCGCCAGCAGCTTAACTAGCGGCCAAGAGACCCAGTACTTC; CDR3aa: CASSLTSGQETQYF
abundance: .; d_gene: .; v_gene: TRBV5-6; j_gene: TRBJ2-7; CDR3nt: TGTGCCAGCAGCTTAGGCGGGACCACCTACGAGCAGTACTTC; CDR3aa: CASSLGGTTYEQYF
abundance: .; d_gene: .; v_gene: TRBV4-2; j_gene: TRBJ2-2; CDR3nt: TGTGCCAGCAGCCAAGCATTAGAGGGATACGGGGAGCTGTTTTTT; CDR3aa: CASSQALEGYGELFF
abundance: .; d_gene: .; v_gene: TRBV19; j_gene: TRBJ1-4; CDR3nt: TGTGCCAGTACGGCCGGGGGTGAAAAACTGTTTTTT; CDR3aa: CASTAGGEKLFF
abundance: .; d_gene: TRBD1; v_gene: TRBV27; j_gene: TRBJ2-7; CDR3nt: TGTGCCAGCAGTTCGGGACAGGGGGCAGGGGAGCAGTACTTC; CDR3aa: CASSSGQGAGEQYF
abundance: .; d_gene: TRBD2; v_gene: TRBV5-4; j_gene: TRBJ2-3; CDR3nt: TGTGCCAGCAGCGGTAGTTCGGGGGGGCCAACAGATACGCAGTATTTT; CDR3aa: CASSGSSGGPTDTQYF
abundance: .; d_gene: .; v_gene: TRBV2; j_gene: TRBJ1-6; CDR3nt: TGTGCCAGCAGTGTGGGCACGGAAAATTCACCCCTCCACTTT; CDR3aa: CASSVGTENSPLHF
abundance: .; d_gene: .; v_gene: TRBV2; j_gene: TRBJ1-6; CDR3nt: TGTGCCAGCAGACCGGACCCCCCAAGGGGTTCACCCCTCCACTTT; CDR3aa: CASRPDPPRGSPLHF
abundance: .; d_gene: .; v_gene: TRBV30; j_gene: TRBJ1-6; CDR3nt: TGTGCCTGCATCCCCAGGGCCAGCTCCTATAATTCACCCCTCCACTTT; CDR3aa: CACIPRASSYNSPLHF
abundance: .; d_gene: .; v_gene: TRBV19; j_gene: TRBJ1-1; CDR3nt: TGTGCCAGTAGTATAGCCAGGGGTGGGAACACTGAAGCTTTCTTT; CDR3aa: CASSIARGGNTEAFF
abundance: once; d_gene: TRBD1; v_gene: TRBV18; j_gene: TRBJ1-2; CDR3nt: TGTGCCAGCTCACGGACAGGGACGGACTATGGCTACACCTTC; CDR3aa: CASSRTGTDYGYTF
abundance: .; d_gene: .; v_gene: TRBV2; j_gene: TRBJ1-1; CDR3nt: TGTGCCAGCAGTGATGGAGGGGATACTGAAGCTTTCTTT; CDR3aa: CASSDGGDTEAFF
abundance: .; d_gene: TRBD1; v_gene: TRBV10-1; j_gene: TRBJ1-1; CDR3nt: TGCGCCACCCGACAGGGGATGAACACTGAAGCTTTCTTT; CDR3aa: CATRQGMNTEAFF
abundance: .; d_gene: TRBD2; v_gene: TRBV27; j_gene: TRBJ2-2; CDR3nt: TGTGCCAGCAGTTTAAAGCTAGCGGGGGTTCTTACCGGGGAGCTGTTTTTT; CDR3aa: CASSLKLAGVLTGELFF